This T cell receptor beta chain is drawn from a study of blood T cells in healthy people across ages. Findings and caveats of the study: Diversity was higher, and naive CD4+ cells more numerous, in long-lived donors than in aged donors. Older age went with lower TCR beta diversity per million T cells, in a roughly linear way.

The CDR3 spans 15 residues. Per the germline V gene, CDR1 is MNHNS and CDR2 is SASEGT. J was trimmed by 8 bases and V by 9 bases; bases with no gene match: 14. For this clonotype: Its antigen is not known.

Combining a sample-barcoded 5' primer with a J-beta primer mix, a second PCR ran for roughly 7 to 11 cycles. A 12-random-nucleotide template-switch adaptor tagged each cDNA molecule. Sequencing of every sample gave 2.5 million or more CDR3-containing paired-end reads. TCRdb used MiXCR to reprocess the 5' RACE reads, holding one entry per CDR3 protein. The sample carries roughly 1.5 million distinct CDR3 sequences, about 45% recorded once. The chain couples TRBV6-1 to TRBJ1-4; 8 bases line up with TRBD1. Material for sequencing was blood. The TCR comes from a woman between 18 and 29 years old in good health. CDR3 sequence: CASRRQGKREEKLFF. CDR3 nucleotide sequence: TGTGCCAGTAGACGACAGGGGAAAAGGGAGGAAAAACTGTTTTTT.